This T cell receptor (beta chain) was captured by sequencing in a study of prognosis after radiotherapy for stage I lung cancer. General observations from the study: The median unique TCR clone count dropped from around 10,000 to 6,500 after stereotactic body radiation therapy.

TCR beta CDR3 was amplified from genomic DNA by two-round multiplex PCR. First-round PCR, the initial amplification, used primers specific to each TRBV and TRBJ gene. TCRdb recomputed calls from the multiplex PCR reads with MiXCR, one row per CDR3 protein. The sample contains 20,000 or so distinct CDR3 sequences, roughly a quarter of which appear only once. Trimming removed 5 bases from V and 6 bases from J, with 17 bases in between. Germline V gene sequence: CDR1 MNHNY, CDR2 SVGAGI (reference sequence). The CDR3 is made up of 14 amino acids. The blood draw at each of two time points yielded approximately 6 milliliters of peripheral blood. As for this clonotype: Its antigen is currently unknown. A far more abundant clone sits one base away, making this likely a read error.

The sequencing used PBMCs, collected before or after stereotactic body radiation therapy (not recorded which). The TCR originated in a donor over 45 with non-small cell lung cancer. This rearrangement joins TRBV6-6 to TRBJ2-7; D not resolved. DNA of the CDR3: TGTGCCAGCAGTCCTCTAATGACTGATCGCGAGCAGTACTTC. It encodes CASSPLMTDREQYF.